A selection of T cell receptor beta chains follows, all from one sample in a study of T cell responses to AZD1222 COVID-19 vaccine. Clones were sequenced by immunoSEQ multiplex PCR, and TCRdb holds only the in-frame ones, with some missing. The table records approximately 100,000 clones, roughly 87% of them present only once. This specimen consisted of peripheral blood, obtained on day 0 of AZD1222 vaccination. Every receptor here comes from an adult in good health. The CDR3 runs from the conserved cysteine through the conserved F or W. Each record gives: J gene, V gene, D gene, clone size, CDR3 protein, CDR3 DNA. The D gene is left open where the match is weak. A clone size is listed for some rows: how often the clone was seen (once, few, many), or a class if it is expanded.

>TRBJ2-2|TRBV2|.|.
CASSLDSRLNTGELFF
TGTGCCAGCAGTCTGGACAGTCGACTTAACACCGGGGAGCTGTTTTTT
>TRBJ1-2|TRBV25-1|.|.
CASSERDSYYGYTF
TGTGCCAGCAGTGAACGAGACAGCTACTATGGCTACACCTTC
>TRBJ1-2|TRBV19|.|.
CATVRKGVLGPGNYGYTF
TGTGCCACCGTAAGGAAAGGAGTCCTAGGGCCAGGGAACTATGGCTACACCTTC
>TRBJ2-1|TRBV3-1/TRBV3-2|.|.
CASSPRQPNEQFF
TGTGCCAGCAGCCCCCGACAACCCAATGAGCAGTTCTTC
>TRBJ2-3|TRBV11-2|.|.
CASSFGRPGQDTQYF
TGTGCCAGCAGCTTTGGACGCCCCGGGCAGGATACGCAGTATTTT
>TRBJ2-7|TRBV29-1|.|.
CSVVEGRGSYEQYF
TGCAGCGTTGTGGAGGGACGGGGGTCCTACGAGCAGTACTTC
>TRBJ2-1|TRBV5-3|.|.
CARSFLIRDGDNEQFF
TGTGCCAGAAGCTTTCTTATTCGGGATGGGGACAATGAGCAGTTCTTC
>TRBJ1-4|TRBV5-1|TRBD1|.
CASSSLPDRGEKLFF
TGCGCCAGCAGCTCCTTACCCGACAGGGGTGAAAAACTGTTTTTT
>TRBJ1-5|TRBV19|TRBD1|.
CASSTGQGSGNQPQHF
TGTGCCAGTAGTACGGGACAGGGTTCGGGCAATCAGCCCCAGCATTTT
>TRBJ2-7|TRBV7-8|.|.
CASSLGEGASYEQYF
TGTGCCAGCAGCTTAGGGGAGGGGGCCTCCTACGAGCAGTACTTC
>TRBJ1-5|TRBV6-5|.|once
CASSYARTQPQHF
TGTGCCAGCAGTTACGCCCGGACGCAGCCCCAGCATTTT
>TRBJ2-7|TRBV12-3/TRBV12-4|.|.
CASNNPKSYEQYF
TGTGCCAGCAACAATCCGAAATCCTACGAGCAGTACTTC
>TRBJ2-7|TRBV3-1/TRBV3-2|.|.
CASSQGAGEQYF
TGTGCCAGCAGCCAAGGGGCTGGCGAGCAGTACTTC
>TRBJ2-7|TRBV6-5|TRBD1|.
CASSRDRGAYEQYF
TGTGCCAGCAGTCGGGACAGGGGAGCCTACGAGCAGTACTTC
>TRBJ2-7|TRBV27|.|.
CASKNRGSQYEQYF
TGTGCCAGCAAAAATCGAGGGAGCCAGTACGAGCAGTACTTC
>TRBJ2-5|TRBV9|TRBD1|.
CASSVQGAKETQYF
TGTGCCAGCAGCGTACAGGGGGCTAAAGAGACCCAGTACTTC
>TRBJ2-3|TRBV6-5|.|.
CASSFRGRADTQYF
TGTGCCAGCAGCTTCAGGGGACGGGCAGATACGCAGTATTTT
>TRBJ2-2|TRBV6-5|TRBD2|.
CASSPVGGGQRELFF
TGTGCCAGCAGCCCCGTCGGGGGGGGCCAGAGGGAGCTGTTTTTT
>TRBJ2-4|TRBV4-1|TRBD1|once
CASSQVTTGLSKNIQYF
TGCGCCAGCAGCCAAGTTACGACAGGGTTATCCAAAAACATTCAGTACTTC
>TRBJ2-5|TRBV11-2|.|.
CASSSDLSGETQYF
TGTGCCAGCAGCAGCGACTTGAGCGGGGAGACCCAGTACTTC
>TRBJ1-5|TRBV7-2|.|few
CASSLDGGEDQPQHF
TGTGCCAGCAGCTTAGACGGGGGAGAAGATCAGCCCCAGCATTTT
>TRBJ1-2|TRBV12-3/TRBV12-4|.|.
CASSFQGNYGYTF
TGTGCCAGCAGTTTTCAGGGCAACTATGGCTACACCTTC
>TRBJ1-1|TRBV4-2|.|.
CASSQESMGGEAFF
TGTGCCAGCAGCCAAGAAAGTATGGGGGGTGAAGCTTTCTTT
>TRBJ1-5|TRBV28|TRBD1|.
CASSSPGQEAGKPQHF
TGTGCCAGCAGTTCCCCGGGACAGGAGGCTGGAAAGCCCCAGCATTTT
>TRBJ2-5|TRBV6-1|.|once
CASSETLGVGQETQYF
TGTGCCAGCAGTGAAACGTTGGGGGTGGGTCAAGAGACCCAGTACTTC
>TRBJ2-7|TRBV2|.|.
CASSGMSNTAGEQYF
TGTGCCAGCAGCGGGATGAGCAACACCGCGGGGGAGCAGTACTTC
>TRBJ1-3|TRBV28|.|.
CASSSPGRSGNTIYF
TGTGCCAGCAGTTCTCCAGGGAGATCGGGAAACACCATATATTTT
>TRBJ1-5|TRBV7-9|TRBD1|.
CASSSGQVGGNQPQHF
TGTGCCAGCAGCTCCGGACAGGTCGGTGGCAATCAGCCCCAGCATTTT
>TRBJ1-2|TRBV10-1|TRBD1|.
CASSEGQGYGYTF
TGCGCCAGCAGTGAGGGACAGGGCTATGGCTACACCTTC
>TRBJ2-7|TRBV2|.|.
CASSGRAVAVFSYEQYF
TGTGCCAGCAGTGGGAGAGCGGTGGCAGTTTTCTCCTACGAGCAGTACTTC
>TRBJ1-6|TRBV10-2|TRBD1|.
CASTGQNSPLHF
TGCGCCAGCACGGGACAGAATTCACCCCTCCACTTT
>TRBJ2-2|TRBV7-2|.|.
CASSLLGGSTGELFF
TGTGCCAGCAGCCTGCTAGGGGGGTCGACCGGGGAGCTGTTTTTT
>TRBJ1-1|TRBV27|.|.
CASSHPPGFTNTEAFF
TGTGCCAGCAGTCACCCCCCAGGATTCACGAACACTGAAGCTTTCTTT
>TRBJ2-3|TRBV30|TRBD2|.
CAWSRLARADTQYF
TGTGCCTGGAGCCGACTAGCCCGCGCAGATACGCAGTATTTT
>TRBJ1-1|TRBV10-1|.|.
CASSARWFGERTEAFF
TGCGCCAGCAGTGCCCGGTGGTTTGGGGAGCGCACTGAAGCTTTCTTT
>TRBJ2-2|TRBV12-3/TRBV12-4|.|.
CASSWVVGELFF
TGTGCCAGCAGTTGGGTGGTGGGGGAGCTGTTTTTT
>TRBJ2-3|TRBV6-6|.|once
CASIGSSTDTQYF
TGTGCCAGCATTGGGTCTAGCACAGATACGCAGTATTTT
>TRBJ2-7|TRBV12-3/TRBV12-4|.|.
CASSFGDEQYF
TGTGCCAGCAGTTTTGGAGACGAGCAGTACTTC
>TRBJ2-7|TRBV12-3/TRBV12-4|.|.
CASSSHYEQYF
TGTGCCAGCAGTTCTCACTACGAGCAGTACTTC
>TRBJ2-5|TRBV3-1/TRBV3-2|TRBD1|.
CASSQNRGGYGETQYF
TGTGCCAGCAGCCAAAACAGGGGTGGCTATGGAGAGACCCAGTACTTC
>TRBJ2-7|TRBV27|TRBD1|.
CASSPGTGAGEQYF
TGTGCCAGCAGCCCCGGGACAGGGGCAGGGGAGCAGTACTTC